A single sample gave rise to the 8 T cell receptor beta chains below, sequenced in a study of regulatory T cells in long-lasting Graves disease. Time point reported: newly diagnosed GD, antithyroid drugs for less than 3 months. After RNA was extracted from PBMCs, the TCR library was made from it. Arm-PCR with iRepertoire HTBI primers amplified the CDR3 regions for these TCR beta libraries. TCRdb passed the multiplex PCR reads through MiXCR, listing each CDR3 protein once. The sample records under 450,000 distinct CDR3 sequences, about a sixth being singletons. In addition, the sample was reused for a study of T cells in Graves' hyperthyroidism and ophthalmopathy.

This sample comprised peripheral blood mononuclear cells (PBMCs), obtained at new diagnosis, from a patient treated with antithyroid drugs. These receptors all stem from a woman under 30 with Graves disease.

The chain has TRBV19 and TRBJ1-1; D not resolved. The CDR3 is 13 residues long. Per the germline V gene, CDR1 is LNHDA and CDR2 is SQIVND (reference sequence). Trimming removed 5 bases from V and 6 bases from J, with 13 bases in between. The DNA for the CDR3 is TGTGCCAGTAGTCTAACAACACCATCTGAAGCTTTCTTT. Translation: CASSLTTPSEAFF.

In this sample, this clonotype turned up many times. The chain has TRBV27 and TRBJ2-1; D gene unclear. The ends were cut back, 6 bases at V and 5 bases at J, with 14 bases in the middle. CDR1 is MNHEY, CDR2 SMNVEV, per germline (reference sequence). This CDR3 has 14 residues. CDR3: CASSLASPHNEQFF. The CDR3 nucleotides read TGTGCCAGCAGCTTGGCTAGTCCCCACAATGAGCAGTTCTTC.

This clonotype was counted ten times or more. This rearrangement joins TRBV11-2 to TRBJ2-1, with 8 positions matching TRBD2. Germline V gene data show CDR1 as SGHAT and CDR2 as FQNNGV. V shed 7 bases, J shed 1 base, and the junction held 12 bases outside the gene matches. This CDR3 region has 17 residues. Here the CDR3 DNA reads TGTGCCAGCATCAAGGGGGGTAGCGGGACATCCTACAATGAGCAGTTCTTC. Encoded protein: CASIKGGSGTSYNEQFF.

At least ten counts were recorded for this clonotype. The rearrangement links TRBV19 to TRBJ2-1; TRBD2 matches 9 bases. The CDR3 consists of 15 residues. The J segment lost 6 bases and the V segment lost 5 bases, leaving 8 bases of the junction unmatched. The germline V gene has CDR1 LNHDA and CDR2 SQIVND (reference sequence). The CDR3 reads CASSSIAGDVNEQFF. For the CDR3, the DNA is TGTGCCAGTAGTTCAATAGCGGGAGATGTCAATGAGCAGTTCTTC.

Ten or more counts support this clonotype. V gene TRBV11-2 combines with J gene TRBJ2-3; the D gene is possibly TRBD1 (5 bases). The CDR3 is 13 residues long. Deletions cut 10 bases from V and 0 bases from J, with 11 bases between. The germline V gene encodes CDR1 SGHAT and CDR2 FQNNGV. The CDR3, as DNA: TGTGCCACCAGGGTGGGGAGCACAGATACGCAGTATTTT. Its protein product is CATRVGSTDTQYF.

The sample holds many counts of this clonotype. The chain links TRBV5-1 to TRBJ1-1; 8 bases are shared with TRBD1. The trim removed 4 bases at V and 1 base at J, leaving 3 bases unmatched. Germline CDR1 and CDR2: SGHRS and YFSETQ. This CDR3 has 14 residues. In DNA form, the CDR3 reads TGCGCCAGCAGCACCACAGGGGGGAACACTGAAGCTTTCTTT. Its translation: CASSTTGGNTEAFF.

This clonotype was counted at least ten times. V is TRBV27 and J is TRBJ2-1, with TRBD2 matching 7 bases. The CDR3 contains 13 residues. V was pared by 2 bases and J by 15 bases, with 10 bases of the junction left unmatched. CDR1 and CDR2 (germline): MNHEY, SMNVEV (reference sequence). CDR3: CASSLMAGARAFF. In DNA form, the CDR3 reads TGTGCCAGCAGTTTAATGGCGGGAGCGAGGGCGTTCTTC.

This clonotype was detected a few times. The chain joins TRBV10-1 to TRBJ2-2, with D maybe TRBD1 (5 bases). V was trimmed by 4 bases and J by 3 bases, leaving 9 bases between them. The CDR3 consists of 14 residues. Germline-derived CDR1 and CDR2 are WNHNN and SYGVQD (reference sequence). The CDR3 loop reads CASSASQDTGELFF. As DNA, the CDR3 is TGCGCCAGCAGTGCGTCACAGGACACCGGGGAGCTGTTTTTT.